These 29 T cell receptor beta chains originate from one sample sequenced in a study of cytomegalovirus exposure and HLA in healthy donors (dated 2017 in TCRdb). Receptor libraries were prepared by the immunoSEQ multiplex PCR assay. The multiplex PCR relied on a mix of 60 forward primers for TCR Vbeta segments and 13 reverse primers for TCR Jbeta segments. This immuneACCESS table, as held by TCRdb, lists in-frame sequences with V and J called but not all clones. Of the missing ones, under half trace to an unresolved V gene in checked studies; the others have no known cause. Within this sample are around 98,000 clones, with roughly 70% of them counted one time only. Jointly, the top ten make up less than 2.5% of the sample. The source material was PBMCs. Receptors originate from a man in his forties or fifties in good health and CMV-seronegative.

This clone was seen a few times. This sequence joins TRBV29-1 and TRBJ2-3, with 8 bases that match TRBD1. This CDR3 is built from 17 residues. J gave up 5 bases and V 2 bases, and 15 bases lay outside the gene matches. In germline, CDR1 is SQVTM, CDR2 ANQGSEA. CDR3 bases: TGCAGCGTTGAAAATCGGGCGGGCAGGGGGCGCGGAGATACGCAGTATTTT. Translation gives CSVENRAGRGRGDTQYF.

The chain carries TRBV6-5 and TRBJ2-7; 9 nucleotides line up with TRBD2. Germline V gives CDR1 MNHEY, CDR2 SVGAGI. The CDR3 runs to 13 residues. V was pared by 4 bases and J by 7 bases, with 5 bases of the junction left unmatched. CDR3 in DNA: TGTGCCAGCAGTTTAGCGGGGGCTCGGGAGCAGTACTTC. Protein product: CASSLAGAREQYF.

Only one count was recorded for this clone. V gene TRBV5-1 combines with J gene TRBJ1-4; D is perhaps TRBD1 (6 bases). Germline CDR1 reads SGHRS; CDR2 reads YFSETQ. CDR3 size: 14 residues. The V gene lost 4 bases and the J gene lost 5 bases, with 12 bases spanning the gap. The CDR3 DNA follows: TGCGCCAGCAGCCAGGACAGCGCCAATGAAAAACTGTTTTTT. Amino acids: CASSQDSANEKLFF.

V usage is TRBV10-2 and J usage is TRBJ1-4; TRBD1 might be the D (5 bases). Trimming shortened V by 7 bases and J by 4 bases, and 16 bases separated the two germline ends. The CDR3 length is 15 residues. Germline V gene lookup returns CDR1 WSHSY and CDR2 SAAADI. This chain's CDR3 is CASKGLGVGNEKLFF. The DNA of the CDR3 is TGCGCCAGCAAAGGATTAGGGGTCGGTAATGAAAAACTGTTTTTT.

The V and J genes are TRBV10-2 and TRBJ2-7, with 12 bases that match TRBD2. J was trimmed by 4 bases and V by 3 bases; bases with no gene match: 7. Germline CDR1 WSHSY, CDR2 SAAADI. This CDR3 is built from 16 residues. The CDR3: CASSELAGGAGYEQYF. The CDR3 bases are TGCGCCAGCAGTGAACTAGCGGGAGGTGCCGGTTACGAGCAGTACTTC.

V is TRBV5-8 and J is TRBJ1-4; D gene unclear. Germline V gene lookup returns CDR1 SGHTS and CDR2 YDEGEE. The CDR3 is 15 residues long. V gave up 4 bases and J gave up 0 bases, with 10 bases separating them. The DNA for the CDR3 is TGTGCCAGCAGCCGACAACTAGCAACTAATGAAAAACTGTTTTTT. Translated: CASSRQLATNEKLFF.

CDR3 amino acids: CASSAQANEKLFF. CDR3 in DNA: TGTGCCAGCAGCGCACAGGCTAATGAAAAACTGTTTTTT. The V gene is TRBV9, the J gene TRBJ1-4; a possible D gene is TRBD1 (5 bases). This CDR3 is 13 amino acids long. V was cut by 3 bases and J by 3 bases, with 6 bases left in between. Germline V gene sequence: CDR1 SGDLS, CDR2 YYNGEE.

The chain combines TRBV19 with TRBJ1-5, with unresolved D. The CDR3 extends over 17 amino acids. The germline gives CDR1 LNHDA, CDR2 SQIVND (reference sequence). Trimming stripped 6 bases from V and 1 base from J, with 19 bases between. CDR3 sequence: CASSNGRSSLSNQPQHF. The CDR3, as DNA: TGTGCCAGTAGCAACGGGAGGAGCAGCCTAAGCAATCAGCCCCAGCATTTT.

The chain couples TRBV11-2 to TRBJ2-5, with TRBD1 matching 7 bases. The CDR3 sequence is 16 residues long. V shed 1 base, J shed 0 bases, and the junction held 5 bases outside the gene matches. The germline V gene has CDR1 SGHAT and CDR2 FQNNGV. The CDR3 sequence is CASSLAGGQNQETQYF. CDR3 sequence (DNA): TGTGCCAGCAGCTTAGCAGGGGGACAGAACCAAGAGACCCAGTACTTC.

There are a few counts of this clone. The V and J genes are TRBV13 and TRBJ2-1, with 11 bases that match TRBD2. The V and J ends lost 3 bases and 0 bases, in that order; junction bases with no gene match: 1. The length of the CDR3 is 16 residues. CDR1 is PRHDT, CDR2 FYEKMQ, per germline (reference sequence). CDR3 sequence: CASSFSGGVSYNEQFF. Here the CDR3 DNA reads TGTGCCAGCAGCTTTAGCGGGGGGGTCTCCTACAATGAGCAGTTCTTC.

The J gene is TRBJ2-2, the V gene TRBV7-9, with TRBD1 matching 10 bases. Germline CDR1 reads SEHNR; CDR2 reads FQNEAQ (reference sequence). Losses at the gene ends were 1 base for V and 6 bases for J; bases not matched to a gene: 5. The CDR3 is 16 amino acids. CDR3 loop: CASSLGGTGDAGELFF. DNA of the CDR3: TGTGCCAGCAGCTTAGGAGGGACAGGGGACGCCGGGGAGCTGTTTTTT. The full variable domain, its missing parts supplied by reference TRBV7-9 and TRBJ2-2, is DTGVSQNPRHKITKRGQNVTFRCDPISEHNRLYWYRQTLGQGPEFLTYFQNEAQLEKSRLLSDRFSAERPKGSFSTLEIQRTEQGDSAMYLCASSLGGTGDAGELFFGEGSRLTVL.

The sample holds one count of this clone. The rearrangement links TRBV7-8 to TRBJ1-1, with D uncertain. The CDR3 is 14 residues long. Germline assignment: CDR1 SGHVS and CDR2 FQNEAQ. The V gene lost 0 bases and the J gene lost 1 base, with 6 bases spanning the gap. CDR3 region: CASSLAARNTEAFF. The CDR3 DNA follows: TGTGCCAGCAGCTTAGCTGCCAGGAACACTGAAGCTTTCTTT.

This chain joins TRBV6-1 and TRBJ1-1; maybe TRBD1 (5 bases). Germline loops: CDR1 MNHNS, CDR2 SASEGT. This CDR3 is built from 12 residues. Trimming took 4 bases from V and 6 from J, leaving 9 bases between them. In DNA form, the CDR3 reads TGTGCCAGCAGTGTTGGGACTGCTGAAGCTTTCTTT. It encodes CASSVGTAEAFF.

V usage is TRBV5-6 and J usage is TRBJ2-7, with TRBD1 identical over 7 bases. The CDR3 runs 13 residues. Unmatched junction bases numbered 3, after V lost 4 bases and J lost 2 bases. The germline CDR1 and CDR2 sequences are SGHDT and YYEEEE. The CDR3 is CASSEGQTYEQYF. The CDR3 DNA is TGTGCCAGCAGCGAGGGACAGACCTACGAGCAGTACTTC.

This clone was detected a few times. The sample holds other DNA sequences that translate to the same CDR3. This chain joins TRBV5-4 and TRBJ1-1; TRBD1 matches at 7 bases. CDR3 size: 17 residues. Per germline, CDR1 SGHNT and CDR2 YYREEE (reference sequence). The V gene end was trimmed by 0 bases and the J gene end by 5 bases; junction bases not matched to a gene: 13. CDR3 sequence (DNA): TGTGCCAGCAGCTTGGGGGGGGTGCAGGGGGTGATAACTGAAGCTTTCTTT. Translating it yields CASSLGGVQGVITEAFF. Variable domain in full (rest from reference TRBV5-4 and TRBJ1-1): ETGVTQSPTHLIKTRGQQVTLRCSSQSGHNTVSWYQQALGQGPQFIFQYYREEENGRGNFPPRFSGLQFPNYSSELNVNALELDDSALYLCASSLGGVQGVITEAFFGQGTRLTVV.

This chain joins TRBV6-6 and TRBJ2-4; 9 bases match TRBD1. From germline, CDR1 is MNHNY and CDR2 SVGAGI (reference sequence). V shed 5 bases, J shed 1 base, and the junction held 6 bases outside the gene matches. This CDR3 region has 16 residues. For the CDR3, the DNA is TGTGCCAGCAGTCCGGGACAGGGTTTGGCCAAAAACATTCAGTACTTC. Translated: CASSPGQGLAKNIQYF.

The rearrangement links TRBV6-6 to TRBJ2-7; 12 nucleotides line up with TRBD1. Germline CDR1 MNHNY, CDR2 SVGAGI (reference sequence). This CDR3 comprises 15 residues. The V gene end was trimmed by 6 bases and the J gene end by 3 bases; junction bases not matched to a gene: 6. The CDR3 sequence is CASRPGTGGNYEQYF. The DNA of the CDR3 is TGTGCCAGCAGACCCGGGACAGGGGGCAACTACGAGCAGTACTTC.

The V call is TRBV6-5, the J call TRBJ1-3; TRBD1 matches 8 bases. The trim removed 5 bases at V and 0 bases at J, leaving 3 bases unmatched. The CDR3 contains 15 residues. From germline, CDR1 is MNHEY and CDR2 SVGAGI. The CDR3, as DNA: TGTGCCAGCAGTCGGGACAGGTACTCTGGAAACACCATATATTTT. Residues: CASSRDRYSGNTIYF.

The chain recombines TRBV27 with TRBJ1-1; 7 bases are a match to TRBD1. The length of the CDR3 is 15 residues. With 5 bases clipped from V and 3 bases from J, the junction kept 9 bases outside the gene matches. Germline V lookup: CDR1 MNHEY, CDR2 SMNVEV (reference sequence). The chain's CDR3 is CASSPIPDRHTEAFF. The CDR3 region has the DNA TGTGCCAGCAGTCCTATCCCGGACAGGCACACTGAAGCTTTCTTT.

The V call is TRBV6-1, the J call TRBJ2-7; 11 bases are a match to TRBD2. CDR1 and CDR2 from the germline V gene are MNHNS and SASEGT. CDR3 length: 15 amino acids. The V segment lost 0 bases and the J segment 4 bases; nucleotides outside the gene matches: 2. Here the CDR3 reads CASSEAASGRYEQYF. In DNA, the CDR3 is TGTGCCAGCAGTGAAGCGGCTAGCGGGAGGTACGAGCAGTACTTC.

The J gene is TRBJ1-4, the V gene TRBV5-1; 9 bases agree with TRBD1. Trimming at V came to 2 bases and at J to 4 bases, leaving 3 bases not matched to a gene. This CDR3 has 15 amino acids. CDR1 and CDR2 from the germline V gene are SGHRS and YFSETQ. The CDR3 loop reads CASSFGDRDNEKLFF. The CDR3 DNA is TGCGCCAGCAGCTTCGGGGACAGGGATAATGAAAAACTGTTTTTT. The variable domain in full, completed from reference TRBV5-1 and TRBJ1-4, reads KAGVTQTPRYLIKTRGQQVTLSCSPISGHRSVSWYQQTPGQGLQFLFEYFSETQRNKGNFPGRFSGRQFSNSRSEMNVSTLELGDSALYLCASSFGDRDNEKLFFGSGTQLSVL.

V gene TRBV28 combines with J gene TRBJ2-7, with TRBD2 matching 9 bases. After removal of 2 bases from V and 7 bases from J, the junction contained 18 bases not matched to a gene. CDR3 length: 18 residues. The V gene's germline CDR1 is MDHEN and CDR2 SYDVKM. The DNA for the CDR3 is TGTGCCAGCAGTTTAAATAAGATCGCGGGAGGGGTCCGTGGGGAGCAGTACTTC. This gives the protein CASSLNKIAGGVRGEQYF.

The CDR3 coding sequence is TGTGCCAGCAGTTTAACGACAGGGGGTGTCGAAAAACTGTTTTTT. Amino acid sequence: CASSLTTGGVEKLFF. The V and J genes are TRBV5-6 and TRBJ1-4, with 9 bases matching TRBD1. The trim removed 5 bases at V and 8 bases at J, leaving 10 bases unmatched. The CDR3 spans 15 residues. Germline V lookup: CDR1 SGHDT, CDR2 YYEEEE. Complete variable domain (other parts from reference TRBV5-6 and TRBJ1-4): DAGVTQSPTHLIKTRGQQVTLRCSPKSGHDTVSWYQQALGQGPQFIFQYYEEEERQRGNFPDRFSGHQFPNYSSELNVNALLLGDSALYLCASSLTTGGVEKLFFGSGTQLSVL.

The J gene is TRBJ1-1, the V gene TRBV18; 8 bases agree with TRBD1. The J segment lost 1 base and the V segment lost 5 bases, leaving 3 bases of the junction unmatched. Germline V lookup: CDR1 KGHSH, CDR2 LQKENI. The CDR3 contains 14 residues. The CDR3 loop is CASSSGQGNTEAFF. The CDR3, as DNA: TGTGCCAGCTCATCCGGACAGGGGAACACTGAAGCTTTCTTT.

The V gene is TRBV15, the J gene TRBJ1-4; D possibly corresponds to TRBD1 (6 bases). V was pared by 8 bases and J by 5 bases, with 12 bases between. CDR3 length: 13 residues. Looked up from germline, CDR1 is LNHNV and CDR2 is YYDKDF (reference sequence). DNA for the CDR3: TGTGCCACCCGGACAGACTGGAATGAAAAACTGTTTTTT. It is translated as CATRTDWNEKLFF.

The genes are TRBV9 and TRBJ1-2; D unresolved. The V end lost 4 bases, the J end lost 4 bases, and 14 bases lay between the germline ends. Germline V gene lookup returns CDR1 SGDLS and CDR2 YYNGEE. The CDR3 extends over 14 amino acids. CDR3 nucleotide sequence: TGTGCCAGCAGCAACCAGGTCTCCGTCTATGGCTACACCTTC. It encodes CASSNQVSVYGYTF.

V usage is TRBV18 and J usage is TRBJ2-1, with D perhaps matching TRBD1 (6 bases). CDR1 is KGHSH, CDR2 LQKENI, per germline. The CDR3 spans 13 residues. V dropped 3 bases and J dropped 8 bases, with 11 bases sitting between them. CDR3 nucleotides: TGTGCCAGCTCACCCCCAGGGGTGGATGAGCAGTTCTTC. Its protein is CASSPPGVDEQFF.

V is TRBV28 and J is TRBJ1-1, with TRBD1 as a possible D gene (5 bases). The germline gives CDR1 MDHEN, CDR2 SYDVKM. The CDR3 length is 15 residues. Trimming pared 6 bases from V and 4 bases from J, leaving 18 bases between. The CDR3 loop is CASSSMGEASTEAFF. As DNA, the CDR3 is TGTGCCAGCAGCTCAATGGGGGAGGCGAGCACTGAAGCTTTCTTT.

The J gene is TRBJ2-7, the V gene TRBV7-8; D gene uncertain. The CDR3 covers 15 residues. The ends were cut back, 1 base at V and 0 bases at J, with 10 bases in the middle. Germline values: CDR1 SGHVS, CDR2 FQNEAQ. CDR3 region: CASSLGRRSSYEQYF. In nucleotides, the CDR3 is TGTGCCAGCAGCTTAGGCCGCCGGAGCTCCTACGAGCAGTACTTC.